This TCR beta chain is from a study of blood T cells in healthy people across ages. For the second PCR, which ran for about 7 to 12 cycles, a sample-barcoded 5' primer and a J-beta primer mix were used. TCRdb reprocessed the 5' RACE reads with MiXCR, giving one entry per CDR3 protein. The table has 540,000 or so distinct CDR3 sequences, around half seen once. Ten or more counts support this clonotype. The donors, aged roughly 6 to 95, were healthy Caucasians from Russia. RNA extraction gave at least 6 micrograms of total RNA per sample. The germline gives CDR1 MNHNY, CDR2 SVGAGI (reference sequence). V lost 7 bases, J lost 2 bases, and 9 bases lay in between. This CDR3 contains 12 residues.

The TCR comes from a man aged 80 or over in good health. V gene TRBV6-6 combines with J gene TRBJ2-7; the D gene is possibly TRBD2 (6 bases). Source material: blood. The CDR3 nucleotides are TGTGCCAGCAACGGGGGACCCTACGAGCAGTACTTC. Protein product: CASNGGPYEQYF.